Listed below are T cell receptor beta chains from one sample, sequenced in a study of CXCR3-negative and CXCR3-positive naive CD8 T cells. TCRdb reprocessed the 5' RACE reads; each CDR3 protein has one entry and no DNA is given. This sample lists 100,000 to 150,000 distinct CDR3 sequences; its ten largest clones have 0.29%. The sample was naive CXCR3- CD8+ T cells from blood. Receptors originate from a human donor in good health. Some clones in this sample may be carry-over from other donors' samples. CDR3s include the opening cysteine and the closing phenylalanine or tryptophan.

j_gene,v_gene,CDR3aa
TRBJ2-2,TRBV27,CASSPQWGALNTGELFF
TRBJ2-1,TRBV9,CASSVVNEQFF
TRBJ1-1,TRBV7-8,CASSLDGPGGAGNTEAFF
TRBJ2-2,TRBV6-5,CASGYDRGGTGELFF
TRBJ1-1,TRBV12-3/TRBV12-4,CASSSGPEAFF
TRBJ2-1,TRBV7-3,CASSTGTSGNEQFF
TRBJ1-1,TRBV12-3/TRBV12-4,CASSPTRFNTEAFF
TRBJ2-1,TRBV29-1,CSVQSWLSGNEQFF
TRBJ1-1,TRBV7-9,CASSPPLGITEAFF
TRBJ2-5,TRBV19,CASSIVAGTLRETQYF